This T cell receptor beta chain appears in the sequencing data of a study of T cells in Graves' hyperthyroidism and ophthalmopathy. It was RNA transcripts that yielded the amplified TCR beta CDR3 regions. Carried out on the TCR CDR3, a first-round RT-PCR used the HTBI primer set. Using its own MiXCR run on the multiplex PCR reads, TCRdb lists one record per CDR3 protein. This table holds a few hundred thousand distinct CDR3 sequences, around 14% found once. V shed 4 bases and J 7 bases; nucleotides not matched to a gene: 13. CDR3 length: 16 residues. From germline, CDR1 is MDHEN and CDR2 SYDVKM. This clonotype showed up many times. Its specificity is unknown. General study points: Ophthalmopathy was separated from stable hyperthyroidism by a 13 V-J model. The blood repertoire included most of the expanded thyroid clonotypes above 0.001.

Diagnoses rested on clinical symptoms, serum thyroxine and TRAb, thyroid ultrasound and orbital computed tomography. What was sequenced was blood. The chain combines TRBV28 with TRBJ1-5; 7 positions match TRBD1. The TCR comes from a woman younger than 45 with Graves' hyperthyroidism. CDR3 sequence: CASSSGSRDRLQPQHF. CDR3 sequence (DNA): TGTGCCAGCAGTTCCGGAAGCCGGGACAGATTGCAGCCCCAGCATTTT. The full variable domain, rest sourced from reference TRBV28 and TRBJ1-5, is DVKVTQSSRYLVKRTGEKVFLECVQDMDHENMFWYRQDPGLGLRLIYFSYDVKMKEKGDIPEGYSVSREKKERFSLILESASTNQTSMYLCASSSGSRDRLQPQHFGDGTRLSIL.